Below are 20 T cell receptor beta chains sequenced from a single sample in a study of T-cell reconstitution after alpha-beta-depleted transplantation in children. Preparation of the TCRbeta library was carried out with unique molecular identifiers. TCRdb reanalysed the PCR reads using MiXCR and keeps one entry per CDR3 protein. The sample consists of 100,000 or so distinct CDR3 sequences, roughly an eighth of them appearing once. The material was PBMCs from the stem cell graft donor, obtained from the stem cell graft. The receptor set was obtained from a human donor who donated a stem cell graft to a child with inherited bone marrow failure.

This sequence joins TRBV9 and TRBJ1-4; the D is unclear. Trimming stripped 5 bases from V and 0 bases from J, with 8 bases between. This CDR3 comprises 14 residues. Germline V CDR1 and CDR2: SGDLS, YYNGEE. The CDR3 spells CASSAGTTNEKLFF. The CDR3 bases are TGTGCCAGCAGTGCGGGGACAACTAATGAAAAACTGTTTTTT.

The rearrangement links TRBV2 to TRBJ2-3; 13 positions match TRBD2. There are 13 residues in the CDR3. CDR1 SNHLY and CDR2 FYNNEI come from the germline V gene. Trimming cost V 8 bases and J 8 bases; bases outside gene matches: 4. The CDR3: CASLTSGRGTQYF. The CDR3 nucleotides are TGTGCCAGCCTAACTAGCGGGAGGGGTACGCAGTATTTT.

This clonotype was observed at least ten times. The chain has TRBV28 and TRBJ2-1; TRBD2 aligns across 9 bases. Germline V CDR1 and CDR2: MDHEN, SYDVKM. The CDR3 has 16 residues. After removal of 5 bases from V and 7 bases from J, the junction contained 12 bases not matched to a gene. The CDR3 here is CASSLNLAGRRNEQFF. In DNA form, the CDR3 reads TGTGCCAGCAGTCTAAACCTAGCGGGACGGAGGAATGAGCAGTTCTTC.

In its sample, this clonotype was seen many times. This chain connects TRBV6-5 to TRBJ1-2, with 9 positions matching TRBD1. V shed 0 bases and J 6 bases; nucleotides not matched to a gene: 2. There are 14 residues in the CDR3. CDR1 is MNHEY, CDR2 SVGAGI, per germline. In DNA, the CDR3 is TGTGCCAGCAGTTACTCGACAGGGGGACATGGCTACACCTTC. This sequence encodes CASSYSTGGHGYTF.

This clonotype was picked up many times. The chain has TRBV9 and TRBJ1-3, with D perhaps matching TRBD1 (5 bases). This CDR3 has 15 residues. Germline V gives CDR1 SGDLS, CDR2 YYNGEE. V was cut by 3 bases and J by 4 bases, with 14 bases left in between. This CDR3 is CASSDERRQGNTIYF. The CDR3, as DNA: TGTGCCAGCAGCGACGAGAGGAGACAGGGAAACACCATATATTTT.

This clonotype was observed at least ten times. This chain uses TRBV12-3 or TRBV12-4 with TRBJ2-3, with 12 positions matching TRBD2. V dropped 7 bases and J dropped 7; count of bases not matched to a gene: 6. The length of the CDR3 is 14 residues. The DNA of the CDR3 is TGTGCCAGCACCCTAGCGGGAGGGATGAATACGCAGTATTTT. Translation gives CASTLAGGMNTQYF.

The V call is TRBV7-9, the J call TRBJ1-2, with unresolved D. Trimming left V 2 bases short and J 1 base short, with 5 bases between. This CDR3 has 13 amino acids. CDR1 and CDR2 from the germline V gene are SEHNR and FQNEAQ (reference sequence). The CDR3 coding sequence is TGTGCCAGCAGCTTAAACAGTAACTATGGCTACACCTTC. Its protein is CASSLNSNYGYTF.

This clonotype has at least ten counts. V gene TRBV7-2 combines with J gene TRBJ2-3; no reliable D call. Germline assignment: CDR1 SGHTA and CDR2 FQGNSA. The V end lost 1 base, the J end lost 3 bases, and 8 bases lay between the germline ends. The CDR3 is 14 amino acids. The CDR3: CASSLGGWTDTQYF. The DNA for the CDR3 is TGTGCCAGCAGCTTAGGGGGATGGACAGATACGCAGTATTTT.

This clonotype showed up just a few times. The rearrangement uses TRBV7-3 and TRBJ2-3; D gene uncertain. The CDR3 length is 13 residues. Germline CDR1 SGHTA, CDR2 FQGTGA. V lost 5 bases to trimming and J lost 1 base, with 7 bases between them. The CDR3 loop is CASSTEGTDTQYF. The CDR3 region has the DNA TGTGCCAGCAGCACAGAGGGCACAGATACGCAGTATTTT.

This clonotype was detected many times. The rearrangement joins TRBV20-1 to TRBJ1-1; TRBD1 matches at 7 bases. With V trimmed by 6 bases and J by 3 bases, 4 bases remained unmatched. Germline V gives CDR1 DFQATT, CDR2 SNEGSKA (reference sequence). The CDR3 has 12 amino acids. CDR3: CSADTGDTEAFF. CDR3 sequence (DNA): TGCAGTGCGGACACAGGGGACACTGAAGCTTTCTTT.

J is TRBJ2-7 and V is TRBV6-2 or TRBV6-3; D remains unclear. The germline gives CDR1 MNHEY, CDR2 SVGEGT. Between the trimmed V and J ends, which lost 3 bases and 6 bases, there was a span of 9 bases. The CDR3 spans 12 residues. CDR3 protein: CASSYATSEQYF. The CDR3 nucleotides read TGTGCCAGCAGTTATGCCACCTCCGAGCAGTACTTC.

This clonotype was recorded many times. The genes are TRBV21-1 and TRBJ2-7; TRBD2, as called in the table, went unchecked against the DNA. TRBV21-1 is tagged as a pseudogene. This CDR3 region has 20 residues. CDR3: CASSKVEGLRLAGEIYEQYF. The CDR3 nucleotides read TGTGCCAGCAGCAAAGTGGAGGGACTCCGACTAGCGGGAGAGATCTACGAGCAGTACTTC.

This clonotype was counted at least ten times. The chain links TRBV5-1 to TRBJ2-2; the match to TRBD1 covers 9 bases. Germline V gene data show CDR1 as SGHRS and CDR2 as YFSETQ. The CDR3 is 17 residues long. With V trimmed by 0 bases and J by 5 bases, 8 bases remained unmatched. CDR3 sequence: CASSLDGTGSSTGELFF. CDR3 nucleotide sequence: TGCGCCAGCAGCTTGGATGGGACAGGGAGTTCGACCGGGGAGCTGTTTTTT.

This clonotype was picked up many times. The chain has TRBV5-6 and TRBJ2-5, with 9 bases aligning to TRBD1. V lost 5 bases, J lost 4 bases, and 9 bases stayed unmatched. The CDR3 has 15 amino acids. Germline values: CDR1 SGHDT, CDR2 YYEEEE. CDR3 bases: TGTGCCAGCAGTAAACCGGGACAGGGCCTAGAGACCCAGTACTTC. Its translation is CASSKPGQGLETQYF.

This clonotype was seen a few times. The chain recombines TRBV5-4 with TRBJ2-1; 7 nucleotides agree with TRBD2. There are 15 residues in the CDR3. V lost 6 bases and J lost 4; bases outside the gene matches: 10. Germline V gene lookup returns CDR1 SGHNT and CDR2 YYREEE (reference sequence). The CDR3 protein is CASNPTGGPYNEQFF. The DNA of the CDR3 is TGTGCCAGCAACCCGACGGGAGGCCCTTACAATGAGCAGTTCTTC. Full variable domain (outside the CDR3, taken from reference TRBV5-4 and TRBJ2-1): ETGVTQSPTHLIKTRGQQVTLRCSSQSGHNTVSWYQQALGQGPQFIFQYYREEENGRGNFPPRFSGLQFPNYSSELNVNALELDDSALYLCASNPTGGPYNEQFFGPGTRLTVL.

This clonotype was recorded many times. CDR3 region: CSARDFRVLAGVTDTQYF. Here the CDR3 DNA reads TGCAGTGCTAGAGATTTTAGGGTATTAGCGGGAGTCACAGATACGCAGTATTTT. This chain joins TRBV20-1 and TRBJ2-3; 9 nucleotides agree with TRBD2. The CDR3 runs to 18 residues. Germline V lookup: CDR1 DFQATT, CDR2 SNEGSKA (reference sequence). The ends lost 0 bases at V and 2 bases at J; junction bases unmatched: 12.

The J gene is TRBJ1-5, the V gene TRBV19; no reliable D call. Germline assignment: CDR1 LNHDA and CDR2 SQIVND (reference sequence). The CDR3 has 15 residues. V lost 9 bases, J lost 4 bases, and 19 bases lay in between. The CDR3 coding sequence is TGTGCCAGACAGTGTCGGCAGATCATAAATCAGCCCCAGCATTTT. Translation gives CARQCRQIINQPQHF.

This clonotype was counted a few times. The chain employs TRBV2 and TRBJ2-2; TRBD1 is a possible D gene (6 bases). The CDR3 length is 16 residues. Germline CDR1 is SNHLY and CDR2 is FYNNEI. The V and J ends lost 5 bases and 3 bases respectively, with 16 bases between them. The CDR3 DNA sequence: TGTGCCAGCAGTTTCACAGGGAGTGTGGACACCGGGGAGCTGTTTTTT. Translation: CASSFTGSVDTGELFF.

Ten or more counts support this clonotype. This rearrangement joins TRBV7-8 to TRBJ1-4; 10 nucleotides match TRBD1. The length of the CDR3 is 17 residues. Germline V gives CDR1 SGHVS, CDR2 FQNEAQ. The V segment lost 7 bases and the J segment 6 bases; nucleotides outside the gene matches: 14. CDR3 amino acids: CASISLGPGTGDEKLFF. CDR3 sequence (DNA): TGTGCCAGCATCTCCCTCGGGCCCGGGACAGGGGATGAAAAACTGTTTTTT.

This clonotype has a count of ten or more. V gene TRBV7-2 combines with J gene TRBJ2-1; TRBD2 aligns across 9 bases. CDR1 and CDR2 (germline): SGHTA, FQGNSA. The CDR3 spans 15 residues. Losses at the gene ends were 1 base for V and 4 bases for J; bases not matched to a gene: 2. As DNA, the CDR3 is TGTGCCAGCAGCTTAGAGGCGGGGGGGTACAATGAGCAGTTCTTC. It translates to CASSLEAGGYNEQFF.